This entry lists 23 T cell receptor beta chains sequenced from one sample in a study of T cell responses to AZD1222 COVID-19 vaccine. Using immunoSEQ multiplex PCR, the repertoire was profiled, and TCRdb retains in-frame clones only, with some absent. Among under 200,000 clones listed, around 92% were seen once. The sample was peripheral blood, taken 28 days after the second AZD1222 dose. The source is an adult who received the AZD1222 COVID-19 vaccine.

The gene calls are TRBV30 and TRBJ2-5; 11 bases agree with TRBD1. V shed 2 bases and J 3 bases; nucleotides not matched to a gene: 23. Germline V gives CDR1 GTSNPN, CDR2 SVGIG (reference sequence). The CDR3 runs 21 residues. The CDR3, as DNA: TGTGCCTGGAGTCCCACGGGACAGGGGGAGGTTACCGTCCGGGGCGAAGAGACCCAGTACTTC. It yields the protein CAWSPTGQGEVTVRGEETQYF.

The chain has TRBV7-6 and TRBJ2-5, with 11 nucleotides matching TRBD2. The CDR3 has 16 residues. Trimming removed 3 bases from V and 4 bases from J; junction bases left unmatched: 7. Germline V lookup: CDR1 SGHVS, CDR2 FNYEAQ. The CDR3 sequence: CASSLRLAGRGETQYF. The CDR3 DNA sequence: TGTGCCAGCAGCTTGCGACTAGCGGGGCGGGGAGAGACCCAGTACTTC.

CDR3 region: CASSKNPGGGRVDSETQYF. Here the CDR3 DNA reads TGTGCCAGCAGCAAAAACCCCGGGGGGGGCAGGGTCGATTCGGAGACCCAGTACTTC. The gene calls are TRBV21-1 and TRBJ2-5; the table calls TRBD2, which could not be checked here. TRBV21-1 is recorded as a pseudogene. CDR3 size: 19 residues.

V is TRBV18 and J is TRBJ1-1; D is perhaps TRBD1 (6 bases). Germline V gene sequence: CDR1 KGHSH, CDR2 LQKENI. This CDR3 has 12 amino acids. The V end lost 3 bases, the J end lost 7 bases, and 9 bases lay between the germline ends. Written as DNA, the CDR3 is TGTGCCAGCTCACCTCAACAGGGTGAAGCTTTCTTT. This encodes CASSPQQGEAFF.

The genes are TRBV27 and TRBJ1-2, with D hard to call. Trimming removed 6 bases at V and 4 bases at J, with 12 bases between. The length of the CDR3 is 13 residues. Germline V gene data show CDR1 as MNHEY and CDR2 as SMNVEV (reference sequence). CDR3 coding DNA: TGTGCCAGCAGACAGACTGGGTCCTATGGCTACACCTTC. This gives the protein CASRQTGSYGYTF.

This clone was recorded once. The chain recombines TRBV9 with TRBJ1-6, with 7 positions matching TRBD1. Germline CDR1 is SGDLS and CDR2 is YYNGEE. The junction had 6 bases not matched to a gene; V was cut back by 3 bases and J by 9 bases. CDR3 size: 14 residues. In nucleotides, the CDR3 is TGTGCCAGCAGCGCCGACAGGGAGGGTTCACCCCTCCACTTT. Amino acid sequence: CASSADREGSPLHF.

This rearrangement joins TRBV12-3 or TRBV12-4 to TRBJ1-1; 8 bases match TRBD1. The CDR3 consists of 13 residues. The trim removed 3 bases at V and 6 bases at J, leaving 3 bases unmatched. The CDR3 sequence: CASSLAGGPEAFF. DNA for the CDR3: TGTGCCAGCAGTTTGGCAGGGGGCCCTGAAGCTTTCTTT.

V gene TRBV19 combines with J gene TRBJ1-3; D might be TRBD1 (6 bases). CDR1 is LNHDA and CDR2 is SQIVND in the germline V gene (reference sequence). Trimming pared 4 bases from V and 5 bases from J, leaving 12 bases between. The CDR3 is 14 residues long. The CDR3 reads CASSSRGGRNTIYF. DNA for the CDR3: TGTGCCAGTAGTAGCAGGGGAGGAAGAAACACCATATATTTT.

The J gene is TRBJ2-7, the V gene TRBV5-4, with D perhaps TRBD1 (6 bases). The CDR3 length is 16 residues. The V end lost 4 bases, the J end lost 5 bases, and 22 bases lay between the germline ends. Germline CDR1 SGHNT, CDR2 YYREEE (reference sequence). The CDR3 reads CASSLELTGILNEQYF. Written as DNA, the CDR3 is TGTGCCAGCAGCCTGGAGCTCACAGGGATTTTAAACGAGCAGTACTTC. Full variable domain (remainder filled in from reference TRBV5-4 and TRBJ2-7): ETGVTQSPTHLIKTRGQQVTLRCSSQSGHNTVSWYQQALGQGPQFIFQYYREEENGRGNFPPRFSGLQFPNYSSELNVNALELDDSALYLCASSLELTGILNEQYFGPGTRLTVT.

The rearrangement links TRBV3-1 (or the pseudogene TRBV3-2) to TRBJ1-3; D remains ambiguous. Germline V lookup: CDR1 LGHDT, CDR2 YNNKEL (reference sequence). Trimming took off 2 bases at V and 0 bases at J, with 8 bases between the two ends. The CDR3 covers 15 residues. The CDR3 DNA reads as TGTGCCAGCAGCCAAAGGTCCCTCTCTGGAAACACCATATATTTT. As protein: CASSQRSLSGNTIYF.

The genes are TRBV11-3 and TRBJ1-2; a weak D match, TRBD1 (6 bases). The CDR3 consists of 19 residues. From germline, CDR1 is SGHNT and CDR2 YENEEA. V dropped 6 bases and J dropped 0 bases, with 26 bases sitting between them. CDR3 amino acids: CASSCDPSERQDSNYGYTF. The CDR3 region has the DNA TGTGCCAGCAGTTGCGACCCCTCAGAGAGACAGGATTCTAACTATGGCTACACCTTC. Combining the CDR3 with reference TRBV11-3 and TRBJ1-2 gives the whole variable domain EAGVVQSPRYKIIEKKQPVAFWCNPISGHNTLYWYLQNLGQGPELLIRYENEEAVDDSQLPKDRFSAERLKGVDSTLKIQPAELGDSAVYLCASSCDPSERQDSNYGYTFGSGTRLTVV.

The table lists this clone with a few counts. The chain has TRBV5-6 and TRBJ2-4; D possibly uses TRBD1 or TRBD2 (5 bases each). Per germline, CDR1 SGHDT and CDR2 YYEEEE. V was cut by 4 bases and J by 3 bases, with 23 bases left in between. The CDR3 is made up of 18 amino acids. The CDR3 here is CASSPGDGVTRGKNIQYF. For the CDR3, the DNA is TGTGCCAGCAGCCCCGGGGACGGTGTTACGCGTGGCAAAAACATTCAGTACTTC.

V gene TRBV3-1 (or the pseudogene TRBV3-2) combines with J gene TRBJ1-5, with D possibly being TRBD1 (5 bases). V was shortened by 3 bases and J by 1 base, with 7 bases between the two germline ends. CDR3 size: 14 residues. The germline CDR1 and CDR2 sequences are LGHDT and YNNKEL (reference sequence). CDR3 protein: CASSHWGSNQPQHF. CDR3 nucleotide sequence: TGTGCCAGCAGCCACTGGGGGAGCAATCAGCCCCAGCATTTT.

This chain connects TRBV3-1 (or the pseudogene TRBV3-2) to TRBJ1-4, with unresolved D. Trimming took off 2 bases at V and 6 bases at J, with 10 bases between the two ends. The CDR3 loop spans 14 amino acids. Per germline, CDR1 LGHDT and CDR2 YNNKEL (reference sequence). The CDR3 sequence is CASSQSTGDEKLFF. The CDR3 coding sequence is TGTGCCAGCAGCCAAAGCACTGGGGATGAAAAACTGTTTTTT.

V usage is TRBV28 and J usage is TRBJ1-2; D gene uncertain. Trimming pared 4 bases from V and 5 bases from J, leaving 11 bases between. This CDR3 has 13 amino acids. Germline V lookup: CDR1 MDHEN, CDR2 SYDVKM. CDR3 protein: CASSSSGLYGYTF. DNA for the CDR3: TGTGCCAGCAGTTCCTCGGGCCTTTATGGCTACACCTTC.

CDR3 in DNA: TGTGCCAGCAGCCCAGATCCGGGACAGGGAATTCGGACTGAAGCTTTCTTT. It yields the protein CASSPDPGQGIRTEAFF. The rearrangement uses TRBV7-9 and TRBJ1-1; TRBD1 agrees at 9 bases. V was clipped by 5 bases and J by 5 bases; unmatched bases: 15. Germline V CDR1 and CDR2: SEHNR, FQNEAQ (reference sequence). The CDR3 runs to 17 residues.

V and J are TRBV2 and TRBJ2-3; TRBD2 matches 8 bases. The length of the CDR3 is 13 residues. Germline V gives CDR1 SNHLY, CDR2 FYNNEI. V trimming: 8 bases; J trimming: 4 bases; junction bases outside the gene matches: 5. The CDR3: CASASGSSDTQYF. CDR3 nucleotide sequence: TGTGCCAGCGCCAGCGGGAGTTCAGATACGCAGTATTTT.

The V call is TRBV5-6, the J call TRBJ1-2; 9 nucleotides match TRBD1. This CDR3 contains 13 residues. CDR1 is SGHDT and CDR2 is YYEEEE in the germline V gene. V trimming: 5 bases; J trimming: 5 bases; junction bases outside the gene matches: 4. DNA of the CDR3: TGTGCCAGCAGTAACAGGGGGCCGTATGGCTACACCTTC. Translated: CASSNRGPYGYTF.

V usage is TRBV2 and J usage is TRBJ1-2; a weak D match, TRBD1 (5 bases). The CDR3 has 15 amino acids. Germline lookup yields CDR1 SNHLY and CDR2 FYNNEI. The V and J ends lost 3 bases and 4 bases respectively, with 15 bases between them. CDR3 amino acids: CASSDSGRDFYGYTF. As DNA, the CDR3 is TGTGCCAGCAGTGATTCGGGCAGGGACTTCTATGGCTACACCTTC. The variable domain in full, with the rest retrieved from reference TRBV2 and TRBJ1-2, is EPEVTQTPSHQVTQMGQEVILRCVPISNHLYFYWYRQILGQKVEFLVSFYNNEISEKSEIFDDQFSVERPDGSNFTLKIRSTKLEDSAMYFCASSDSGRDFYGYTFGSGTRLTVV.

The chain uses TRBV19 and TRBJ2-2, with TRBD1 identical over 9 bases. Germline lookup yields CDR1 LNHDA and CDR2 SQIVND (reference sequence). The CDR3 sequence is 17 residues long. V was clipped by 7 bases and J by 6 bases; unmatched bases: 15. The CDR3, as DNA: TGTGCCAGTACCCCGGCACTTCCGGGACAGGGTCCCGGGGAGCTGTTTTTT. The encoded protein is CASTPALPGQGPGELFF.

The CDR3 DNA follows: TGTGCCAGCAGCTTCCTGATTCAACGGGCGAATCAGCCCCAGCATTTT. Its translation: CASSFLIQRANQPQHF. This chain joins TRBV28 and TRBJ1-5; D uncertain. The V end lost 6 bases, the J end lost 4 bases, and 19 bases lay between the germline ends. The length of the CDR3 is 16 residues. Germline V gene lookup returns CDR1 MDHEN and CDR2 SYDVKM.

This clone appeared once. The chain joins TRBV5-5 to TRBJ2-2; maybe TRBD2 (6 bases). CDR3 length: 14 residues. Deletions cut 4 bases from V and 4 bases from J, with 11 bases between. Germline V gives CDR1 SGHKS, CDR2 YYEKEE (reference sequence). The CDR3 DNA reads as TGTGCCAGCAGCCTGGAGGGCCGCACCGGGGAGCTGTTTTTT. Its protein product is CASSLEGRTGELFF. The complete variable domain, with remaining parts taken from reference TRBV5-5 and TRBJ2-2, reads DAGVTQSPTHLIKTRGQQVTLRCSPISGHKSVSWYQQVLGQGPQFIFQYYEKEERGRGNFPDRFSARQFPNYSSELNVNALLLGDSALYLCASSLEGRTGELFFGEGSRLTVL.

The genes are TRBV15 and TRBJ2-7, with 7 positions matching TRBD2. Unmatched junction bases numbered 15, after V lost 1 base and J lost 3 bases. Per germline, CDR1 LNHNV and CDR2 YYDKDF (reference sequence). CDR3 size: 18 residues. For the CDR3, the DNA is TGTGCCACCAGCAGAGCGGGGGGTTACGGAACTGGCCGCTACGAGCAGTACTTC. Translating it yields CATSRAGGYGTGRYEQYF.